Here is one TCR beta chain with its context. Original analysis: Estimation of nucleated cell counts relied on the amplification of reference gene primers. Method: immunoSEQ multiplex PCR; TCRdb's copy keeps in-frame clones and lacks some. From that table come the V and J calls and clone size; the DNA was used to work out D and trimming. Of fewer than 300,000 clones listed, approximately 80% were seen once; the top ten hold over 8.5%. Per the germline V gene, CDR1 is KGHSH and CDR2 is LQKENI. The CDR3 covers 15 residues. V was cut by 3 bases and J by 0 bases, with 9 bases left in between. This record comes from a study of blood T cell repertoires in COVID-19. Looking at the study overall: The United States, Italy and Spain were the sources of the acute and convalescent COVID-19 samples. PBMCs, B-cell-depleted T cells, or T cells provided the cDNA or gDNA that made up the material.

This TCR was sampled from a human donor in a cohort sampled during active COVID-19. Sequencing was performed on peripheral blood. This chain connects TRBV18 to TRBJ2-1; TRBD1 might be the D (6 bases). The CDR3 reads CASSPAGVSYNEQFF. The CDR3 bases are TGTGCCAGCTCACCGGCAGGGGTCTCCTACAATGAGCAGTTCTTC.